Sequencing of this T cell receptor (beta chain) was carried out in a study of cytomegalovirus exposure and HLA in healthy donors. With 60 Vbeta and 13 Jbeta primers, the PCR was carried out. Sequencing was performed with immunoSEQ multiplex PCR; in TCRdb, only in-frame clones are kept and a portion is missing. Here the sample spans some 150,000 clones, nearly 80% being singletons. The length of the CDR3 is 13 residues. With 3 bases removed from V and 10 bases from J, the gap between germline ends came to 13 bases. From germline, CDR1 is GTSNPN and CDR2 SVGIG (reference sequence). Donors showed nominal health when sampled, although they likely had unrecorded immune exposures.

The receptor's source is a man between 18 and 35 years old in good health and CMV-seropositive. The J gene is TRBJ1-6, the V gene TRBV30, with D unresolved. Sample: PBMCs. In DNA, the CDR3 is TGTGCCTGGAGAATGGGAGCGCGATCACCCCTCCACTTT. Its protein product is CAWRMGARSPLHF.